The 28 T cell receptor beta chains given below trace back to one sample, sequenced in a study of Siglec-9 on CD8 T cells in melanoma. TCRdb's copy holds only in-frame clones and misses some; the assay was immunoSEQ multiplex PCR. Among about 33,000 clones listed, more than 65% were seen once. Input material: Siglec-9- CD8+ T cells sorted from blood. The receptors shown here come from a human donor in good health.

The chain uses TRBV27 and TRBJ2-5; D call uncertain. The CDR3 length is 16 residues. Germline assignment: CDR1 MNHEY and CDR2 SMNVEV (reference sequence). Trimming cost V 6 bases and J 2 bases, with 19 bases left between them. The DNA of the CDR3 is TGTGCCAGCAGGGAGCTCCCATCATCACCACAAGAGACCCAGTACTTC. Its translation: CASRELPSSPQETQYF.

The V gene is TRBV2, the J gene TRBJ1-1; D gene unclear. V gave up 4 bases and J gave up 3 bases, with 9 bases separating them. Germline CDR1 SNHLY, CDR2 FYNNEI. The CDR3 spans 13 residues. CDR3: CASSGAGDTEAFF. The CDR3 DNA is TGTGCCAGCAGTGGGGCTGGGGACACTGAAGCTTTCTTT.

Regarding this clone: Germline is not matched at one junction end, which may reflect a read error. The chain couples TRBV7-7 to TRBJ2-1; D is unresolved. The length of the CDR3 is 15 residues. Per germline, CDR1 SSHAT and CDR2 FNYEAQ (reference sequence). CDR3 nucleotides: TGTGCTAGCAGCTTAGCCTCGAGCTCCTACAATGAGCAGTTCTTC. This codes for CASSLASSSYNEQFF. Together with reference TRBV7-7 and TRBJ2-1, the CDR3 gives the full variable domain: GAGVSQSPRYKVTKRGQDVTLRCDPISSHATLYWYQQALGQGPEFLTYFNYEAQPDKSGLPSDRFSAERPEGSISTLTIQRTEQRDSAMYRCASSLASSSYNEQFFGPGTRLTVL.

The chain carries TRBV2 and TRBJ1-2; 11 bases line up with TRBD1. Trimming cost V 3 bases and J 5 bases; bases outside gene matches: 5. The CDR3 has 15 amino acids. CDR1 SNHLY and CDR2 FYNNEI come from the germline V gene. The CDR3 region has the DNA TGTGCCAGCAGTGAGGGGGACAGGGGGAGATATGGCTACACCTTC. Its protein product is CASSEGDRGRYGYTF.

The chain is built from TRBV30 and TRBJ2-7; 7 bases are shared with TRBD1. V trimming: 5 bases; J trimming: 2 bases; junction bases outside the gene matches: 0. The CDR3 runs to 11 residues. Germline V gene data show CDR1 as GTSNPN and CDR2 as SVGIG (reference sequence). The CDR3 protein is CAWGTAYEQYF. In DNA, the CDR3 is TGTGCCTGGGGGACAGCCTACGAGCAGTACTTC.

This chain joins TRBV7-8 and TRBJ2-7; D is possibly TRBD1 (6 bases). The CDR3 length is 14 residues. Germline V CDR1 and CDR2: SGHVS, FQNEAQ. V dropped 5 bases and J dropped 2 bases, with 13 bases sitting between them. The CDR3 sequence: CASSLRQAAYEQYF. For the CDR3, the DNA is TGTGCCAGCAGCCTGCGACAGGCCGCCTACGAGCAGTACTTC.

J is TRBJ2-6 and V is TRBV13, with 8 positions matching TRBD1. The CDR3 totals 19 residues. Trimming took 3 bases from V and 0 from J; bases not matched to a gene: 10. Germline loops: CDR1 PRHDT, CDR2 FYEKMQ (reference sequence). CDR3 residues: CASSFSGQGILSGANVLTF. As DNA, the CDR3 is TGTGCCAGCAGCTTTTCTGGACAGGGCATCCTCTCTGGGGCCAACGTCCTGACTTTC.

V usage is TRBV7-9 and J usage is TRBJ2-5, with 8 bases lining up with TRBD1. The germline CDR1 and CDR2 sequences are SEHNR and FQNEAQ (reference sequence). J gave up 1 base and V 5 bases, and 15 bases lay outside the gene matches. CDR3 length: 18 residues. The CDR3 sequence: CASSTPTEGQGIQETQYF. In nucleotides, the CDR3 is TGTGCCAGCAGCACCCCCACAGAAGGACAGGGAATCCAAGAGACCCAGTACTTC.

This clone was observed a handful of times. This sequence joins TRBV4-1 and TRBJ1-2; D may be TRBD1 (5 bases). Between the trimmed V and J ends, which lost 0 bases and 8 bases, there was a span of 28 bases. CDR1 MGHRA and CDR2 YSYEKL come from the germline V gene. This CDR3 has 19 residues. The CDR3 is CASSQEFERVVGGVEGYTF. The DNA for the CDR3 is TGCGCCAGCAGCCAAGAATTCGAGCGGGTCGTGGGGGGTGTAGAAGGCTACACCTTC.

J is TRBJ2-7 and V is TRBV25-1; 7 bases align to TRBD2. This CDR3 spans 15 amino acids. Germline V gene sequence: CDR1 MGHDK, CDR2 SYGVNS. The ends lost 3 bases at V and 3 bases at J; junction bases unmatched: 8. The CDR3 spells CASSDQRERGYEQYF. DNA of the CDR3: TGTGCCAGCAGTGACCAACGAGAGCGGGGCTACGAGCAGTACTTC.

As for this clone: Different DNA sequences within this sample yield the same CDR3. J is TRBJ1-2 and V is TRBV5-6; the match to TRBD1 covers 11 bases. The CDR3 sequence is 14 residues long. Looked up from germline, CDR1 is SGHDT and CDR2 is YYEEEE. The J segment lost 5 bases and the V segment lost 3 bases, leaving 3 bases of the junction unmatched. CDR3 bases: TGTGCCAGCAGCTCCGGGACAGGGGGGTATGGCTACACCTTC. Its protein is CASSSGTGGYGYTF.

CDR3 DNA: TGCAGCGTCAACTTTTTGAACACCGGGGAGCTGTTTTTT. Amino acids: CSVNFLNTGELFF. The rearrangement links TRBV29-1 to TRBJ2-2; D remains ambiguous. The CDR3 totals 13 residues. CDR1 SQVTM and CDR2 ANQGSEA come from the germline V gene. V was pared by 6 bases and J by 1 base, with 9 bases between.

V and J are TRBV5-6 and TRBJ1-2; D is unresolved. The V end lost 6 bases, the J end lost 4 bases, and 19 bases lay between the germline ends. Germline CDR1 SGHDT, CDR2 YYEEEE. The CDR3 is 15 residues long. The CDR3 nucleotides read TGTGCCAGCACCTGGCAGGACCGAAACTTCTATGGCTACACCTTC. Its protein product is CASTWQDRNFYGYTF.

The genes are TRBV2 and TRBJ2-5; TRBD1 matches 9 bases. V shed 3 bases and J 4 bases; nucleotides not matched to a gene: 6. Germline CDR1 and CDR2: SNHLY and FYNNEI. The CDR3 extends over 15 amino acids. In DNA, the CDR3 is TGTGCCAGCAGTGAGGGGGACAGGGTTGCAGAGACCCAGTACTTC. Translated, it gives CASSEGDRVAETQYF. The entire variable domain, with the rest obtained from reference TRBV2 and TRBJ2-5, is as follows: EPEVTQTPSHQVTQMGQEVILRCVPISNHLYFYWYRQILGQKVEFLVSFYNNEISEKSEIFDDQFSVERPDGSNFTLKIRSTKLEDSAMYFCASSEGDRVAETQYFGPGTRLLVL.

The chain links TRBV7-3 to TRBJ2-1, with D hard to call. The germline V and J ends were trimmed by 5 bases and 6 bases, with 11 bases remaining between them. CDR3 length equals 13 residues. The germline V gene has CDR1 SGHTA and CDR2 FQGTGA. CDR3 sequence reads: CASSLGLGNEQFF. The DNA of the CDR3 is TGTGCCAGCAGCCTCGGGTTGGGCAATGAGCAGTTCTTC.

This clone was detected only a few times. The chain links TRBV9 to TRBJ1-2; D gene ambiguous. The CDR3 is made up of 12 amino acids. The V gene's germline CDR1 is SGDLS and CDR2 YYNGEE. Trimming pared 3 bases from V and 2 bases from J, leaving 5 bases between. This CDR3 reads CASSGGNYGYTF. The CDR3, as DNA: TGTGCCAGCAGCGGAGGGAACTATGGCTACACCTTC.

The chain links TRBV5-6 to TRBJ1-5, with 7 nucleotides matching TRBD1. The CDR3 extends over 13 amino acids. CDR1 and CDR2 (germline): SGHDT, YYEEEE. Germline trimming cut 4 bases from V and 7 bases from J; bases unmatched to any gene: 5. CDR3: CASSRLQGQPQHF. The CDR3, as DNA: TGTGCCAGCAGCCGTTTACAGGGGCAGCCCCAGCATTTT.

This clone has just a few counts. The chain uses TRBV25-1 and TRBJ1-1, with D unresolved. The CDR3 has 11 amino acids. Deletions cut 2 bases from V and 7 bases from J, with 5 bases between. Per germline, CDR1 MGHDK and CDR2 SYGVNS. As DNA, the CDR3 is TGTGCCAGCAGTGAAGGGATTGAAGCTTTCTTT. Its protein is CASSEGIEAFF.

J is TRBJ1-2 and V is TRBV27; D uncertain. The CDR3 runs to 15 residues. Per germline, CDR1 MNHEY and CDR2 SMNVEV (reference sequence). The germline V and J ends were trimmed by 0 bases and 7 bases, with 15 bases remaining between them. As DNA, the CDR3 is TGTGCCAGCAGTTTATCTGTAGGGATTACTTCTGGCTACACCTTC. The encoded protein is CASSLSVGITSGYTF.

This rearrangement joins TRBV5-5 to TRBJ2-3; 12 bases are a match to TRBD2. Germline V gene lookup returns CDR1 SGHKS and CDR2 YYEKEE (reference sequence). The CDR3 covers 16 residues. With 3 bases clipped from V and 8 bases from J, the junction kept 10 bases outside the gene matches. CDR3 amino acids: CASSSVFGTSGLTQYF. The CDR3 bases are TGTGCCAGCAGCTCGGTGTTCGGGACTAGCGGGCTTACGCAGTATTTT.

The table lists this clone with a few counts. V gene TRBV30 combines with J gene TRBJ1-1; TRBD1 aligns across 10 bases. Looked up from germline, CDR1 is GTSNPN and CDR2 is SVGIG (reference sequence). With 3 bases clipped from V and 3 bases from J, the junction kept 13 bases outside the gene matches. The CDR3 has 17 amino acids. CDR3: CAWSPTVRQGADTEAFF. The DNA of the CDR3 is TGTGCCTGGAGCCCCACCGTGAGACAGGGGGCGGACACTGAAGCTTTCTTT.

The chain recombines TRBV6-5 with TRBJ1-2; the D is unclear. The V end lost 6 bases, the J end lost 7 bases, and 9 bases lay between the germline ends. The CDR3 contains 11 residues. CDR1 and CDR2 (germline): MNHEY, SVGAGI. The CDR3 sequence: CASSPGFGYTF. The CDR3 DNA sequence: TGTGCCAGCAGCCCCGGCTTTGGCTACACCTTC.

This chain uses TRBV27 with TRBJ1-3, with 7 positions matching TRBD1. Trimming cost V 6 bases and J 3 bases; bases outside gene matches: 5. CDR1 is MNHEY, CDR2 SMNVEV, per germline (reference sequence). The CDR3 length is 14 residues. As DNA, the CDR3 is TGTGCCAGCAGGATAACAGGGGTTGGAAACACCATATATTTT. Its protein product is CASRITGVGNTIYF.

The rearrangement uses TRBV6-6 and TRBJ2-2, with D unclear. CDR1 and CDR2 from the germline V gene are MNHNY and SVGAGI (reference sequence). V was shortened by 6 bases and J by 10 bases, with 9 bases between the two germline ends. CDR3 size: 11 residues. CDR3 nucleotide sequence: TGTGCCAGCAGGTTAAAAGAGGAGCTGTTTTTT. Translating it yields CASRLKEELFF.

This chain connects TRBV7-9 to TRBJ2-7; the D gene is possibly TRBD1 (6 bases). There are 15 residues in the CDR3. Trimming cost V 5 bases and J 2 bases, with 16 bases left between them. The V gene's germline CDR1 is SEHNR and CDR2 FQNEAQ (reference sequence). As DNA, the CDR3 is TGTGCCAGCAGCCTACAGGGCCCTTTGCCCTACGAGCAGTACTTC. It is translated as CASSLQGPLPYEQYF. Supplemented by reference TRBV7-9 and TRBJ2-7, the full variable domain reads DTGVSQNPRHKITKRGQNVTFRCDPISEHNRLYWYRQTLGQGPEFLTYFQNEAQLEKSRLLSDRFSAERPKGSFSTLEIQRTEQGDSAMYLCASSLQGPLPYEQYFGPGTRLTVT.

This chain uses TRBV5-1 with TRBJ2-7, with 11 bases lining up with TRBD2. CDR3 length: 16 residues. V trimming: 0 bases; J trimming: 4 bases; junction bases outside the gene matches: 6. Germline CDR1 is SGHRS and CDR2 is YFSETQ. The CDR3 DNA reads TGCGCCAGCAGCTTGGTACTAGCGGGAGAGGAATACGAGCAGTACTTC. Translating gives CASSLVLAGEEYEQYF.

V usage is TRBV5-6 and J usage is TRBJ1-2, with D uncertain. The germline V gene has CDR1 SGHDT and CDR2 YYEEEE. Deletions cut 4 bases from V and 0 bases from J, with 7 bases between. CDR3 length: 13 amino acids. CDR3 DNA: TGTGCCAGCAGCCGCCTGGCTAACTATGGCTACACCTTC. Encoded protein: CASSRLANYGYTF. Looking up the rest from reference TRBV5-6 and TRBJ1-2 gives the full variable domain: DAGVTQSPTHLIKTRGQQVTLRCSPKSGHDTVSWYQQALGQGPQFIFQYYEEEERQRGNFPDRFSGHQFPNYSSELNVNALLLGDSALYLCASSRLANYGYTFGSGTRLTVV.

The rearrangement joins TRBV7-9 to TRBJ2-1; D is uncertain. The V gene lost 10 bases and the J gene lost 2 bases, with 15 bases spanning the gap. CDR1 is SEHNR and CDR2 is FQNEAQ in the germline V gene (reference sequence). The CDR3 runs 14 residues. CDR3 amino acids: CATDPFLPYNEQFF. In DNA form, the CDR3 reads TGTGCCACCGACCCATTTCTACCCTACAATGAGCAGTTCTTC.